These 14 T cell receptor beta chains came from one sample sequenced in a study of patients and donors after allogeneic stem cell transplantation (dated by TCRdb to 2018 to 2020). The library was generated by RT-PCR. Sequencing instrument: NextSeq 550. TCRdb applied fastp at Q25 and MiXCR to the public reads, then kept only in-frame beta chains. Rows are unified per CDR3 protein, each entry keeping the most common DNA and genes. The sample table lists more than 850,000 distinct CDR3 sequences, roughly 18% of them with a count of one. The ten largest account for under 6.5% of the sample. Sequenced: blood, either unsorted or a sorted T cell fraction (not recorded which). The receptors were gathered from a human donor who was either an allogeneic HSCT recipient or a stem cell or donor lymphocyte infusion donor (not recorded which). It is not recorded whose cells these are; they may come from a transplant donor.

This clonotype showed up many times. This sequence joins TRBV11-2 and TRBJ1-6, with D unclear. The germline V gene has CDR1 SGHAT and CDR2 FQNNGV. CDR3 length: 15 amino acids. The ends were cut back, 0 bases at V and 7 bases at J, with 10 bases in the middle. DNA of the CDR3: TGTGCCAGCAGCTTAGAGGGCAGAGAAAATTCACCCCTCCACTTT. Translating it yields CASSLEGRENSPLHF.

The J gene is TRBJ1-1, the V gene TRBV29-1, with no clear D. The germline V and J ends were trimmed by 2 bases and 4 bases, with 11 bases remaining between them. Germline V CDR1 and CDR2: SQVTM, ANQGSEA. There are 13 residues in the CDR3. CDR3 amino acids: CSVESGETTEAFF. Written as DNA, the CDR3 is TGCAGCGTTGAATCCGGTGAGACCACTGAAGCTTTCTTT.

This clonotype occurred many times. CDR3 DNA: TGTGCCAGCGGGCAGACAGGAGCTTTCTTT. This gives the protein CASGQTGAFF. The chain recombines TRBV12-3 or TRBV12-4 with TRBJ1-1; D is possibly TRBD1 (6 bases). The V and J ends lost 8 bases and 10 bases respectively, with 11 bases between them. There are 10 residues in the CDR3.

V gene TRBV5-1 combines with J gene TRBJ1-2, with a possible D match to TRBD1 (5 bases). The CDR3 totals 16 residues. Trimming pared 1 base from V and 1 base from J, leaving 14 bases between. Germline CDR1 is SGHRS and CDR2 is YFSETQ. The CDR3 nucleotides read TGCGCCAGCAGCTTGCTCGCCAGGGACCATAACTATGGCTACACCTTC. It specifies CASSLLARDHNYGYTF.

The gene calls are TRBV3-1 and TRBJ1-3; D unclear. Germline loops: CDR1 LGHDT, CDR2 YNNKEL (reference sequence). This CDR3 has 15 amino acids. V gave up 7 bases and J gave up 0 bases, with 13 bases separating them. The CDR3 loop reads CASTRRTDSGNTIYF. In DNA, the CDR3 is TGTGCCAGCACCCGACGTACGGACTCTGGAAACACCATATATTTT. Variable domain in full (rest from reference TRBV3-1 and TRBJ1-3): DTAVSQTPKYLVTQMGNDKSIKCEQNLGHDTMYWYKQDSKKFLKIMFSYNNKELIINETVPNRFSPKSPDKAHLNLHINSLELGDSAVYFCASTRRTDSGNTIYFGEGSWLTVV.

This clonotype was recorded at least ten times. The chain couples TRBV7-2 to TRBJ1-1, with D hard to call. The CDR3 consists of 14 residues. The germline gives CDR1 SGHTA, CDR2 FQGNSA. V lost 1 base to trimming and J lost 6 bases, with 12 bases between them. Here the CDR3 reads CASSLGKGLPEAFF. DNA of the CDR3: TGTGCCAGCAGCTTAGGCAAGGGTTTACCTGAAGCTTTCTTT.

This clonotype was seen a few times. The V call is TRBV7-9, the J call TRBJ1-1; 7 nucleotides line up with TRBD1. This CDR3 contains 14 residues. Germline lookup yields CDR1 SEHNR and CDR2 FQNEAQ (reference sequence). Trimming removed 1 base from V and 2 bases from J; junction bases left unmatched: 1. The CDR3 DNA is TGTGCCAGCAGCTTAGGGGACAGTAACACTGAAGCTTTCTTT. It translates to CASSLGDSNTEAFF.

This chain uses TRBV7-2 with TRBJ2-3; the D gene is possibly TRBD2 (5 bases). This CDR3 comprises 15 residues. Deletions cut 2 bases from V and 6 bases from J, with 15 bases between. Germline V CDR1 and CDR2: SGHTA, FQGNSA. Here the CDR3 reads CASSLKSRVTDTQYF. The CDR3 DNA is TGTGCCAGCAGCTTAAAATCGAGGGTCACCGATACGCAGTATTTT.

The V gene is TRBV11-2, the J gene TRBJ2-1; D is possibly TRBD2 (6 bases). In germline, CDR1 is SGHAT, CDR2 FQNNGV. This CDR3 is built from 13 residues. The germline V and J ends were trimmed by 5 bases and 8 bases, with 13 bases remaining between them. The CDR3 region has the DNA TGTGCCAGCAGCCGACTAGACACTGATGAGCAGTTCTTC. It specifies CASSRLDTDEQFF.

V gene TRBV9 combines with J gene TRBJ2-7, with D uncertain. Trimming shortened V by 2 bases and J by 7 bases, and 13 bases separated the two germline ends. Germline V CDR1 and CDR2: SGDLS, YYNGEE. The CDR3 is 13 residues long. The CDR3, as DNA: TGTGCCAGCAGCGTGGCCGGGCGAGGAGAGCAGTACTTC. It yields the protein CASSVAGRGEQYF.

This clonotype was recorded a few times. This rearrangement joins TRBV12-3 or TRBV12-4 to TRBJ2-1; TRBD1 agrees at 9 bases. The V and J ends lost 5 bases and 6 bases, in that order; junction bases with no gene match: 8. The CDR3 totals 15 residues. The CDR3 protein is CASSLKGQGGNEQFF. The CDR3 coding sequence is TGTGCCAGCAGTCTAAAGGGACAGGGTGGCAATGAGCAGTTCTTC.

The table lists this clonotype with a count of one. The chain recombines TRBV7-9 with TRBJ1-2, with D possibly TRBD1 on 6 matching bases. Trimming left V 0 bases short and J 6 bases short, with 11 bases between. The CDR3 has 14 amino acids. Germline CDR1 is SEHNR and CDR2 is FQNEAQ (reference sequence). The CDR3 sequence is CASSLAGQTNGYTF. The CDR3 DNA sequence: TGTGCCAGCAGCTTAGCCGGACAGACCAATGGCTACACCTTC.

V gene TRBV6-2 or TRBV6-3 combines with J gene TRBJ1-5, with D perhaps matching TRBD1 (6 bases). The length of the CDR3 is 14 residues. From germline, CDR1 is MNHEY and CDR2 SVGEGT. V lost 3 bases, J lost 5 bases, and 11 bases lay in between. The CDR3 protein is CASSYGGRDQPQHF. DNA for the CDR3: TGTGCCAGCAGTTATGGGGGGCGCGATCAGCCCCAGCATTTT.

This clonotype was seen more than once but under ten times. The rearrangement joins TRBV4-3 to TRBJ1-6; D unresolved. V was shortened by 0 bases and J by 7 bases, with 10 bases between the two germline ends. This CDR3 has 15 residues. Germline V gene sequence: CDR1 LGHNA, CDR2 YSLEER. This CDR3 reads CASSQDWERNSPLHF. DNA of the CDR3: TGCGCCAGCAGCCAAGATTGGGAACGGAATTCACCCCTCCACTTT.